These 28 T cell receptor beta chains came from one sample sequenced in a study of fetal regulatory T cell absence and autoimmunity. Libraries were prepared by immunoSEQ multiplex PCR; TCRdb keeps only in-frame clonotypes and omits some of them. The sample shows about 95,000 clones, 72% of them seen only once. The sample consisted of pancreas tissue. The receptor source for this set is a male donor with IPEX syndrome.

This chain links TRBV6-4 with TRBJ2-5; TRBD2 agrees at 11 bases. Trimming removed 4 bases from V and 2 bases from J; junction bases left unmatched: 9. CDR1 is MRHNA, CDR2 SNTAGT, per germline. The CDR3 has 17 residues. The CDR3 loop reads CASSAPTSGAPQETQYF. The CDR3 bases are TGTGCCAGCAGTGCCCCGACTAGCGGGGCCCCGCAAGAGACCCAGTACTTC.

A few counts support this clone. V is TRBV7-9 and J is TRBJ2-7; D gene uncertain. V was shortened by 4 bases and J by 3 bases, with 13 bases between the two germline ends. Germline V gives CDR1 SEHNR, CDR2 FQNEAQ (reference sequence). The CDR3 extends over 14 amino acids. CDR3 coding DNA: TGTGCCAGCAGCTCCCATCCCTCTGGCTACGAGCAGTACTTC. It specifies CASSSHPSGYEQYF. The entire variable domain, with the rest obtained from reference TRBV7-9 and TRBJ2-7, is as follows: DTGVSQNPRHKITKRGQNVTFRCDPISEHNRLYWYRQTLGQGPEFLTYFQNEAQLEKSRLLSDRFSAERPKGSFSTLEIQRTEQGDSAMYLCASSSHPSGYEQYFGPGTRLTVT.

The chain couples TRBV11-3 to TRBJ2-3, with 7 bases aligning to TRBD1. Germline V gene sequence: CDR1 SGHNT, CDR2 YENEEA. J gave up 4 bases and V 7 bases, and 5 bases lay outside the gene matches. The CDR3 has 13 amino acids. Here the CDR3 DNA reads TGTGCCAGCAACAGGGGTTTCCCAGATACGCAGTATTTT. Its protein product is CASNRGFPDTQYF.

This clone is termed medium-sized. V and J are TRBV6-5 and TRBJ1-3; D unclear. Germline CDR1 is MNHEY and CDR2 is SVGAGI. Trimming pared 2 bases from V and 0 bases from J, leaving 2 bases between. This CDR3 has 13 amino acids. The chain's CDR3 is CASSYSSGNTIYF. In DNA, the CDR3 is TGTGCCAGCAGTTACAGCTCTGGAAACACCATATATTTT.

This clone was seen more than once but under ten times. The V and J genes are TRBV7-9 and TRBJ1-2; a possible D gene is TRBD1 (5 bases). Trimming took 4 bases from V and 7 from J, leaving 10 bases between them. The CDR3 is made up of 12 amino acids. Germline-derived CDR1 and CDR2 are SEHNR and FQNEAQ (reference sequence). CDR3 loop: CASSSSQGGYTF. DNA for the CDR3: TGTGCCAGCAGCTCTAGTCAGGGTGGCTACACCTTC.

The genes are TRBV11-1 and TRBJ2-7, with D perhaps TRBD1 or TRBD2 (5 bases each). Between the trimmed V and J ends, which lost 1 base and 3 bases, there was a span of 7 bases. This CDR3 comprises 13 residues. CDR1 is SGHAT, CDR2 FQDESV, per germline (reference sequence). The CDR3 DNA sequence: TGTGCCAGCAGCTTAGTGGGGGACTACGAGCAGTACTTC. As protein: CASSLVGDYEQYF. The variable domain in full, with the rest retrieved from reference TRBV11-1 and TRBJ2-7, is EAEVAQSPRYKITEKSQAVAFWCDPISGHATLYWYRQILGQGPELLVQFQDESVVDDSQLPKDRFSAERLKGVDSTLKIQPAELGDSAMYLCASSLVGDYEQYFGPGTRLTVT.

The chain carries TRBV7-2 and TRBJ2-5; D possibly corresponds to TRBD1 (5 bases). The length of the CDR3 is 14 residues. Germline lookup yields CDR1 SGHTA and CDR2 FQGNSA. With 4 bases removed from V and 7 bases from J, the gap between germline ends came to 16 bases. CDR3 DNA sequence: TGTGCCAGCAGCTCAAGCTGGGGTAGGGGGACCCAGTACTTC. Protein: CASSSSWGRGTQYF.

The chain has TRBV5-1 and TRBJ2-7; no clear D. The CDR3 sequence is 13 residues long. Germline-derived CDR1 and CDR2 are SGHRS and YFSETQ. Trimming shortened V by 1 base and J by 2 bases, and 7 bases separated the two germline ends. CDR3 protein: CASSLRFPYEQYF. The CDR3 coding sequence is TGCGCCAGCAGCTTGCGTTTCCCCTACGAGCAGTACTTC.

V is TRBV30 and J is TRBJ1-3, with a possible D match to TRBD1 (6 bases). V gave up 3 bases and J gave up 0 bases, with 6 bases separating them. Germline assignment: CDR1 GTSNPN and CDR2 SVGIG (reference sequence). The CDR3 runs to 13 residues. CDR3 DNA sequence: TGTGCCTGGAGGACAGGCTCTGGAAACACCATATATTTT. Protein: CAWRTGSGNTIYF. The full variable domain, with the rest looked up from reference TRBV30 and TRBJ1-3, is SQTIHQWPATLVQPVGSPLSLECTVEGTSNPNLYWYRQAAGRGLQLLFYSVGIGQISSEVPQNLSASRPQDRQFILSSKKLLLSDSGFYLCAWRTGSGNTIYFGEGSWLTVV.

The chain has TRBV4-3 and TRBJ1-2; 8 bases align to TRBD1. Germline V lookup: CDR1 LGHNA, CDR2 YSLEER. CDR3 length: 14 residues. The V gene end was trimmed by 2 bases and the J gene end by 2 bases; junction bases not matched to a gene: 1. The CDR3 region has the DNA TGCGCCAGCAGCCAACGACAGGGGAACTATGGCTACACCTTC. Its protein is CASSQRQGNYGYTF.

In its sample, this clone was seen a few times. The sample holds other DNA sequences that translate to the same CDR3. The gene calls are TRBV9 and TRBJ1-2, with D hard to call. Germline V gene lookup returns CDR1 SGDLS and CDR2 YYNGEE. Trimming stripped 0 bases from V and 2 bases from J, with 2 bases between. The CDR3 is 12 residues long. CDR3 nucleotides: TGTGCCAGCAGCGTAGGGAACTATGGCTACACCTTC. Residues: CASSVGNYGYTF.

The chain is built from TRBV7-2 and TRBJ2-7; the D is unclear. Trimming shortened V by 1 base and J by 0 bases, and 4 bases separated the two germline ends. This CDR3 region has 13 residues. The germline V gene encodes CDR1 SGHTA and CDR2 FQGNSA. The chain's CDR3 is CASSLDFSYEQYF. DNA for the CDR3: TGTGCCAGCAGCTTAGACTTCTCCTACGAGCAGTACTTC. Together with reference TRBV7-2 and TRBJ2-7, the CDR3 gives the full variable domain: GAGVSQSPSNKVTEKGKDVELRCDPISGHTALYWYRQSLGQGLEFLIYFQGNSAPDKSGLPSDRFSAERTGGSVSTLTIQRTQQEDSAVYLCASSLDFSYEQYFGPGTRLTVT.

The table lists this clone with a count of one. A junction boundary mismatches the germline segment, possibly from a read error. In DNA form, the CDR3 reads TGTGCCAGCAGTGATTCGTGGGAGGGTCTCTACGAGCAGTACTTC. Its protein product is CASSDSWEGLYEQYF. This chain connects TRBV10-3 to TRBJ2-7, with 7 bases aligning to TRBD2. This CDR3 is 15 amino acids long. Per the germline V gene, CDR1 is ENHRY and CDR2 is SYGVKD.

This clone was seen just once. The chain has TRBV5-4 and TRBJ2-3; 9 bases agree with TRBD2. This CDR3 is 19 amino acids long. J lost 1 base, V lost 2 bases, and 14 bases had no gene match. CDR1 and CDR2 from the germline V gene are SGHNT and YYREEE (reference sequence). Written as DNA, the CDR3 is TGTGCCAGCAGCTTATTTGCGCTAGCGGGGAGAGAGGGCACAGATACGCAGTATTTT. This codes for CASSLFALAGREGTDTQYF.

J is TRBJ1-5 and V is TRBV27, with 9 bases aligning to TRBD1. The CDR3 runs to 13 residues. Germline-derived CDR1 and CDR2 are MNHEY and SMNVEV (reference sequence). V shed 3 bases, J shed 6 bases, and the junction held 0 bases outside the gene matches. DNA of the CDR3: TGTGCCAGCAGTTTGACAGGGGGTCAGCCCCAGCATTTT. It yields the protein CASSLTGGQPQHF.

CDR3 in amino acids: CASSLDRGPYEQYF. CDR3 sequence (DNA): TGTGCCAGCAGCTTGGACAGGGGGCCTTACGAGCAGTACTTC. The chain has TRBV7-6 and TRBJ2-7, with 11 bases matching TRBD1. This CDR3 contains 14 residues. Losses at the gene ends were 3 bases for V and 4 bases for J; bases not matched to a gene: 2. Germline loops: CDR1 SGHVS, CDR2 FNYEAQ. Full variable domain (missing parts from reference TRBV7-6 and TRBJ2-7): GAGVSQSPRYKVTKRGQDVALRCDPISGHVSLYWYRQALGQGPEFLTYFNYEAQQDKSGLPNDRFSAERPEGSISTLTIQRTEQRDSAMYRCASSLDRGPYEQYFGPGTRLTVT.

The chain joins TRBV9 to TRBJ2-3; a weak D match, TRBD1 (6 bases). The V gene's germline CDR1 is SGDLS and CDR2 YYNGEE. The CDR3 is 15 amino acids. Trimming took 3 bases from V and 0 from J, leaving 11 bases between them. CDR3 in DNA: TGTGCCAGCAGCGCCGGACAGTCTAGCACAGATACGCAGTATTTT. Protein product: CASSAGQSSTDTQYF. The variable domain in full, with the rest retrieved from reference TRBV9 and TRBJ2-3, is DSGVTQTPKHLITATGQRVTLRCSPRSGDLSVYWYQQSLDQGLQFLIQYYNGEERAKGNILERFSAQQFPDLHSELNLSSLELGDSALYFCASSAGQSSTDTQYFGPGTRLTVL.

This clone came up a few times. The J gene is TRBJ2-1, the V gene TRBV5-6; a possible D gene is TRBD2 (6 bases). With 1 base removed from V and 8 bases from J, the gap between germline ends came to 13 bases. Germline CDR1 SGHDT, CDR2 YYEEEE. This CDR3 spans 14 amino acids. The CDR3 DNA follows: TGTGCCAGCAGCTTGTTAACTAGCATAGATGAGCAGTTCTTC. As protein: CASSLLTSIDEQFF.

This chain connects TRBV27 to TRBJ1-2; weak D call: TRBD1 (6 bases). Germline values: CDR1 MNHEY, CDR2 SMNVEV (reference sequence). The CDR3 spans 15 residues. V dropped 3 bases and J dropped 4 bases, with 15 bases sitting between them. The CDR3 coding sequence is TGTGCCAGCAGTTTCCAGACAGGTCCCCTCTATGGCTACACCTTC. This sequence encodes CASSFQTGPLYGYTF.

The sample holds one count of this clone. The chain employs TRBV6-6 and TRBJ1-1, with a possible D match to TRBD1 (5 bases). From germline, CDR1 is MNHNY and CDR2 SVGAGI (reference sequence). V shed 3 bases and J shed 6 bases, with 14 bases lying between them. The CDR3 is 14 residues long. CDR3 sequence: CASSYTGRAPEAFF. CDR3 nucleotides: TGTGCCAGCAGTTATACGGGGCGCGCCCCTGAAGCTTTCTTT.

This CDR3 reads CASSLRGWTHPMNTEAFF. The CDR3 bases are TGTGCCAGCAGCTTGCGGGGTTGGACGCATCCGATGAACACTGAAGCTTTCTTT. The chain is built from TRBV5-4 and TRBJ1-1; D not certain. Trimming pared 1 base from V and 0 bases from J, leaving 19 bases between. CDR1 SGHNT and CDR2 YYREEE come from the germline V gene (reference sequence). This CDR3 region has 18 residues.

In this sample, this clone turned up a few times. The V and J genes are TRBV11-2 and TRBJ2-3; no reliable D call. Trimming pared 5 bases from V and 2 bases from J, leaving 5 bases between. Germline assignment: CDR1 SGHAT and CDR2 FQNNGV. The CDR3 consists of 12 residues. CDR3 sequence (DNA): TGTGCCAGCAGCCTCTACACAGATACGCAGTATTTT. Amino acid sequence: CASSLYTDTQYF.

The chain has TRBV29-1 and TRBJ2-1; the D gene is possibly TRBD1 (6 bases). The germline V gene encodes CDR1 SQVTM and CDR2 ANQGSEA. V lost 6 bases to trimming and J lost 0 bases, with 21 bases between them. This CDR3 comprises 17 residues. CDR3 coding DNA: TGCAGCGTGGCGGGCGCGCGACAGGTTAGCTCCTACAATGAGCAGTTCTTC. It translates to CSVAGARQVSSYNEQFF.

The gene calls are TRBV5-4 and TRBJ2-4, with a weak D call TRBD1 (6 bases). CDR3 length equals 14 residues. V lost 4 bases, J lost 5 bases, and 13 bases lay in between. Per germline, CDR1 SGHNT and CDR2 YYREEE (reference sequence). The CDR3 sequence is CASSLQGTENIQYF. The CDR3 region has the DNA TGTGCCAGCAGCCTACAGGGTACCGAAAACATTCAGTACTTC.

This clone showed up just a few times. This chain links TRBV6-1 with TRBJ1-6, with D possibly TRBD1 on 5 matching bases. CDR1 is MNHNS and CDR2 is SASEGT in the germline V gene. This CDR3 spans 14 amino acids. The V gene lost 0 bases and the J gene lost 7 bases, with 7 bases spanning the gap. The DNA for the CDR3 is TGTGCCAGCAGTGAAGCAGGGGCGAATTCACCCCTCCACTTT. This translates into CASSEAGANSPLHF.

The V call is TRBV7-9, the J call TRBJ1-6, with D hard to call. V shed 5 bases and J shed 7 bases, with 6 bases lying between them. Per germline, CDR1 SEHNR and CDR2 FQNEAQ (reference sequence). The CDR3 length is 12 residues. CDR3 nucleotides: TGTGCCAGCAGCCACGGGAATTCACCCCTCCACTTT. As protein: CASSHGNSPLHF.

J is TRBJ2-2 and V is TRBV7-2, with 14 bases aligning to TRBD2. The length of the CDR3 is 17 residues. V lost 0 bases and J lost 6; bases outside the gene matches: 3. Germline V CDR1 and CDR2: SGHTA, FQGNSA. The DNA of the CDR3 is TGTGCCAGCAGCTTAGCGCCGACTAGCGGGAGGGCCGGGGAGCTGTTTTTT. As protein: CASSLAPTSGRAGELFF.

J is TRBJ2-7 and V is TRBV23-1; perhaps D is TRBD1 or TRBD2 (5 bases each). TRBV23-1 is sorted into the ORF group, with uncertain function. The V end was cut by 3 bases, the J end by 3 bases, with 12 bases between. The CDR3 has 14 residues. CDR3 DNA: TGCGCCAGCAGTCACTGGGGGTTTGGCTACGAGCAGTACTTC. Translated, it gives CASSHWGFGYEQYF.